A single sample gave rise to the 12 T cell receptor beta chains below, sequenced in a study of T cell changes during pregnancy in multiple sclerosis. Clones were sequenced by immunoSEQ multiplex PCR, and TCRdb holds only the in-frame ones, with some missing. The sample lists 15,000 or so clones; just over 90% were seen once. Sequenced here: peripheral blood, sampled in the second trimester of pregnancy. The receptors shown here come from a female donor in good health, enrolled as a control in a pregnancy study.

The chain has TRBV5-4 and TRBJ2-1, with TRBD2 matching 7 bases. Germline-derived CDR1 and CDR2 are SGHNT and YYREEE (reference sequence). CDR3 length equals 12 residues. V was clipped by 4 bases and J by 10 bases; unmatched bases: 5. The CDR3 reads CASSPSGREQFF. The CDR3 DNA follows: TGTGCCAGCAGCCCGTCCGGGAGGGAGCAGTTCTTC.

V usage is TRBV6-6 and J usage is TRBJ1-1; D call uncertain. Germline loops: CDR1 MNHNY, CDR2 SVGAGI (reference sequence). CDR3 length: 14 residues. Trimming pared 0 bases from V and 1 base from J, leaving 6 bases between. CDR3 protein: CASSYSYGNTEAFF. In nucleotides, the CDR3 is TGTGCCAGCAGTTACTCGTACGGGAACACTGAAGCTTTCTTT.

The V and J genes are TRBV12-5 and TRBJ1-1; possible D gene TRBD1, 5 bases. Trimming cost V 5 bases and J 4 bases, with 11 bases left between them. This CDR3 has 13 amino acids. CDR1 is LGHNT, CDR2 FRNRAP, per germline. CDR3 bases: TGTGCTAGTGGTGAAGGGGCTGGCACTGAAGCTTTCTTT. Protein product: CASGEGAGTEAFF.

The chain is built from TRBV19 and TRBJ2-1, with D maybe TRBD2 (7 bases). Germline CDR1 reads LNHDA; CDR2 reads SQIVND (reference sequence). CDR3 length: 14 residues. Trimming took off 6 bases at V and 7 bases at J, with 16 bases between the two ends. The CDR3 region is CASRVGGPRNEQFF. The CDR3 DNA reads TGTGCCAGTAGGGTGGGGGGGCCGAGGAATGAGCAGTTCTTC.

The chain uses TRBV4-3 and TRBJ1-3; 9 bases agree with TRBD1. Germline V lookup: CDR1 LGHNA, CDR2 YSLEER. V was clipped by 4 bases and J by 3 bases; unmatched bases: 1. The CDR3 extends over 14 amino acids. The CDR3 protein is CASSRQGGGNTIYF. The CDR3 coding sequence is TGCGCCAGCAGCCGACAGGGGGGTGGAAACACCATATATTTT.

J is TRBJ1-2 and V is TRBV5-5; unclear D gene. V was clipped by 2 bases and J by 5 bases, with 13 bases between them. This CDR3 region has 14 residues. Germline V gene sequence: CDR1 SGHKS, CDR2 YYEKEE (reference sequence). For the CDR3, the DNA is TGTGCCAGCAGCTTCCTTCCCACAGCTTATGGCTACACCTTC. Protein sequence: CASSFLPTAYGYTF.

J is TRBJ2-3 and V is TRBV6-1, with D maybe TRBD1 (7 bases). The CDR3 sequence is 14 residues long. The ends were cut back, 6 bases at V and 3 bases at J, with 13 bases in the middle. The germline V gene encodes CDR1 MNHNS and CDR2 SASEGT. CDR3 DNA sequence: TGTGCCAGCAGGGAGGGGGCTGTGACAGATACGCAGTATTTT. This sequence encodes CASREGAVTDTQYF.

In this sample, this clone turned up once. The chain couples TRBV14 to TRBJ1-4, with a tentative D call TRBD1 (5 bases). The CDR3 is 16 amino acids. Trimming removed 1 base at V and 5 bases at J, with 14 bases between. Per germline, CDR1 SGHDN and CDR2 FVKESK. Here the CDR3 reads CASSQGGPGKNEKLFF. The DNA of the CDR3 is TGTGCCAGCAGCCAAGGAGGTCCAGGGAAAAATGAAAAACTGTTTTTT.

This chain uses TRBV7-3 with TRBJ1-1, with D perhaps matching TRBD1 (6 bases). The CDR3 length is 12 residues. Germline V gives CDR1 SGHTA, CDR2 FQGTGA. Deletions cut 11 bases from V and 2 bases from J, with 12 bases between. The CDR3, as DNA: TGTGCCCAATCAGGGGATAACACTGAAGCTTTCTTT. Translated, it gives CAQSGDNTEAFF.

The V gene is TRBV27, the J gene TRBJ1-2, with 8 bases matching TRBD1. Germline loops: CDR1 MNHEY, CDR2 SMNVEV (reference sequence). The V gene end was trimmed by 5 bases and the J gene end by 8 bases; junction bases not matched to a gene: 7. The CDR3 is 13 residues long. CDR3 sequence reads: CASSPGQGRGYTF. CDR3 nucleotides: TGTGCCAGCAGTCCCGGACAGGGAAGAGGCTACACCTTC.

DNA of the CDR3: TGTGCTAGTGGTTTGGTACCCGGCGGGGTGAACACTGAAGCTTTCTTT. Translating it yields CASGLVPGGVNTEAFF. The gene calls are TRBV12-5 and TRBJ1-1, with no clear D. Germline V gene lookup returns CDR1 LGHNT and CDR2 FRNRAP. The CDR3 runs 16 residues. The V gene lost 0 bases and the J gene lost 0 bases, with 11 bases spanning the gap. The variable domain in full, completed from reference TRBV12-5 and TRBJ1-1, reads DARVTQTPRHKVTEMGQEVTMRCQPILGHNTVFWYRQTMMQGLELLAYFRNRAPLDDSGMPKDRFSAEMPDATLATLKIQPSEPRDSAVYFCASGLVPGGVNTEAFFGQGTRLTVV.

The rearrangement links TRBV2 to TRBJ1-1, with D perhaps matching TRBD1 (5 bases). This CDR3 has 13 residues. V was shortened by 5 bases and J by 3 bases, with 10 bases between the two germline ends. Per germline, CDR1 SNHLY and CDR2 FYNNEI. CDR3 region: CASSSIQDTEAFF. DNA of the CDR3: TGTGCCAGCAGTTCCATACAGGACACTGAAGCTTTCTTT.